This T cell receptor (beta chain) emerged from a study of tumor-infiltrating lymphocytes in primary liver carcinoma (dated by TCRdb to the late 2010s). Regarding the research as a whole: Surgical resection was performed in China between 2015 and 2016 on about 5 patients with histopathologically diagnosed primary liver carcinoma. The five patients, three men and two women aged 30 to 69 years, had hepatocellular carcinoma (four) or combined HCC and intrahepatic cholangiocarcinoma (one). The five patients had tumors of stage T1-T3 N0M0, with maximum diameters ranging from roughly 4 to 11 cm. Each sample produced roughly 3.65 to 7.5 million productive TCRbeta reads, and read depth showed no significant difference between tissue types. For each liver tumor, the study sampled five regions along with adjacent normal tissue and blood, and applied TCRbeta repertoire sequencing, expression microarrays and whole-exome sequencing. TCRbeta repertoire sequencing covered 35 specimens from 5 patients: around 25 tumor regions, 5 adjacent noncancerous liver tissues and 5 peripheral blood samples. Reproducibility between technical replicate repertoires was high, with correlation coefficients above 0.95 and mean shared-clone rates about 0.91.

The CDR3, cysteine through phenylalanine, is 14 amino acids long. Just CDR3 DNA is preserved here, 42 bases in frame from base 1. Sequences MNHEY (CDR1) and SVGEGT (CDR2) are obtained from the germline V gene. A note on this clonotype: The antigen this receptor binds is unknown. Qualities for individual bases were not recorded, and no much larger clone is one base off.

RNA from unsorted whole blood was extracted with TRIzol reagent, and germline DNA was obtained with the DNeasy Blood & Tissue kit. Patients had chronic HBV infection and were treatment-naive at sampling. Before surgery, 4 to 5 milliliters of peripheral blood were collected into K2EDTA tubes. Findings and caveats that apply to the study as a whole: Since the samples were bulk and unsorted, there was no way to compare CD4+ and CD8+ T cell repertoires. With just a handful of patients in the study, the authors point out that the findings should be validated in a larger study. Because only the TCR beta chain was sequenced and unpaired alpha chains were not captured, true repertoire diversity is likely underestimated. Consistent with antigen-driven expansion, pairs of tumor regions showed higher repertoire overlap (mean around 36%) than either tumor-adjacent pairs (approximately 17%) or tumor-blood pairs (roughly 14%). The top 250 clones accounted for a significantly greater share of the repertoire in tumors than in blood (p = 0.039).

A constant-region primer and ProtoScript II reverse transcriptase were used to reverse-transcribe TCRbeta-specific cDNA from approximately 500 ng total RNA. TCRbeta libraries were built with three nested multiplex PCR rounds, a slightly modified ARM-PCR procedure. The first two PCR rounds used multiplex TRBV1-TRBV30 forward primers with a Cbeta reverse primer, each for about 10 cycles. A final 25-cycle PCR with Deep VentR polymerase added sample barcodes and Illumina adapters. Before sequencing, amplicons of 200-500 bp were gel-purified using a QIAquick gel extraction kit. TCRbeta amplicons were sequenced on an Illumina HiSeq 2500 with 250-bp paired-end reads. In the authors' own workflow: Quality trimming of reads was performed with Trimmomatic v0.33, and paired reads were merged with FLASH v1.2.11 so that full CDR3 sequences could be recovered. V, D and J germline segments were assigned to the rearranged TCRbeta sequences using MiGEC v1.2.1b. Clonotype statistics and Shannon-Wiener diversity indices were computed with VDJtools v1.0.0. To reduce sampling bias, subsequent analyses other than the diversity analysis used only the 250 most abundant clonotypes in each sample. TCRdb reprocessed the public reads (quality trimming at Q25 with fastp, clone calling with MiXCR) and kept in-frame beta chains. All rows with the same CDR3 protein become a single entry with the most common DNA and genes. The V and J calls and clone size come from TCRdb's table, not from the authors' own analysis. For this sample the table gives fewer than 350,000 distinct CDR3 sequences, of which around three fifths were detected only once. 9% of the sample goes to the ten largest clones.

This TCR was recovered from a man aged 35 to 55 with primary liver carcinoma and hepatitis B virus infection. The sequenced sample consisted of peripheral blood. The chain is made from TRBV6-2 or TRBV6-3 and TRBJ2-3, with 7 bases aligning to TRBD1. The DNA end is a closer match to TRBJ1-5, so the J assignment may be wrong. CDR3 loop: CASTVAGGTDTQHF. The DNA is TGTGCCAGCACCGTAGCGGGAGGGACAGATACGCAGCATTTT.